Sequencing of this T cell receptor (beta chain) was carried out in a study of CD8 T cells in Susac syndrome (dated by TCRdb to the late 2010s). Describing the broader study: Repertoire sequencing was used to test whether CD8+ T cell activation and differentiation in Susac syndrome was antigen driven. Results and caveats for the whole study, not just this receptor: The number of individuals in the TCR sequencing and HLA analysis was recognized as being relatively small.

RNA was extracted with the RNeasy kit and 0.5 to 1 ug was reverse transcribed using random hexamers. TCR beta CDR3 regions were amplified with the immunoSEQ multiplex PCR assay covering 54 Vbeta and 13 Jbeta segments. To correct PCR amplification bias, a synthetic template baseline was used for both primer optimization and computational correction. Per the authors' processing: Reads were annotated to V, D and J genes according to IMGT and were analyzed with immunoSEQ Analyzer, with only productive sequences retained. Clonality was calculated as one minus the Shannon entropy normalized by log2 of the number of productive unique sequences. Public and private clones were assessed among the 100 most prevalent clones of each patient and control. A clone was defined as Susac-specific if it was absent from the healthy and MS cohorts, from some 1,100 published viral clones and from other ImmuneACCESS disease sequences. Using fastp at Q25 and MiXCR, TCRdb reprocessed the public reads and kept productive beta chains. Every entry covers one CDR3 protein and lists the most common genes and DNA from its rows. The V and J calls reflect TCRdb's pipeline rather than the authors' work. The sample table records 130,000 to 150,000 distinct CDR3 sequences; approximately 94% of these occur just once. Under 0.095% of the sample is taken by the ten largest.

Peripheral blood CD8+ and CD4+ T cells from healthy donors, Susac syndrome patients and multiple sclerosis patients were profiled by high-throughput TCR beta sequencing. Healthy donors were included as age- and sex-matched controls. CD8+ TEMRA cells were enriched by FACS, while bulk CD8+ and CD4+ T cells were purified by magnetic negative isolation. Blood was drawn into EDTA tubes, processed within 24 hours, and PBMCs were isolated by density gradient centrifugation. PBMCs intended for TCR sequencing were cryopreserved in liquid nitrogen and thawed later in a water bath at 37 degrees C. The sorted or isolated CD4+, CD8+ and CD8+ TEMRA cells had a purity of 90% or higher. In the case of this clonotype: This receptor's antigen is unknown. No much larger clonotype is one base removed from it; base qualities were not supplied.

The specimen sequenced was CD4+ T cells from PBMCs. The TCR originated in a human donor in good health.

The DNA sequence reads TGTGCCAGCAGCGAGAGGATGCTTATAGGGAGCAAGTTCTTC. It specifies CASSERMLIGSKFF. The rearrangement combines TRBV9 with TRBJ2-1; a weak D assignment points to TRBD2 (5 bases agree). Taken from cysteine to phenylalanine, the CDR3 has 14 residues. Only CDR3 DNA is held: 42 bases, read in frame from base 1. Via the germline V gene, CDR1 is SGDLS and CDR2 YYNGEE. V gives up 3 bases and J gives up 14 bases, and the segment between their germline ends measures 21 bases.